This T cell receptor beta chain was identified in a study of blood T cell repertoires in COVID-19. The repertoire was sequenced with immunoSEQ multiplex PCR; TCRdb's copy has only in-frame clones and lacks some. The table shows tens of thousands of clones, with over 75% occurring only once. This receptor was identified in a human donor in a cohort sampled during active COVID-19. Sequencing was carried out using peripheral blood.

As DNA, the CDR3 is TGTGCCAGCAGCCCCCTGGGCGGCGGGAGGGGAGAGACCCAGTACTTC. This encodes CASSPLGGGRGETQYF. The rearrangement joins TRBV11-3 to TRBJ2-5; the match to TRBD2 covers 9 bases. The CDR3 covers 16 residues. The germline gives CDR1 SGHNT, CDR2 YENEEA. With V trimmed by 5 bases and J by 4 bases, 11 bases remained unmatched. Full variable domain (remainder filled in from reference TRBV11-3 and TRBJ2-5): EAGVVQSPRYKIIEKKQPVAFWCNPISGHNTLYWYLQNLGQGPELLIRYENEEAVDDSQLPKDRFSAERLKGVDSTLKIQPAELGDSAVYLCASSPLGGGRGETQYFGPGTRLLVL.